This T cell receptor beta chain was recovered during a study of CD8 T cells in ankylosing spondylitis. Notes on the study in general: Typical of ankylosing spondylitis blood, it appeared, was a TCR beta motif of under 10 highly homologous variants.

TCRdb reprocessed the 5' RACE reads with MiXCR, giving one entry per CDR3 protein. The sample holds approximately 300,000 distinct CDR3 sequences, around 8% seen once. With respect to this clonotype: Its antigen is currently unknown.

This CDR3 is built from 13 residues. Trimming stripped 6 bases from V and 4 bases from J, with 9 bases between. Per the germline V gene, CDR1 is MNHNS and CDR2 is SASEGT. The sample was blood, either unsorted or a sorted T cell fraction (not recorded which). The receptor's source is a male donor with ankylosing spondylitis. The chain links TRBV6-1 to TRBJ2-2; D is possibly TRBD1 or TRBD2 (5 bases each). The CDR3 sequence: CASSTGTTGELFF. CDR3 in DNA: TGTGCCAGCAGCACCGGGACCACCGGGGAGCTGTTTTTT.